This T cell receptor (beta chain) is from a study of T cells in lung cancer brain metastases. Assay: immunoSEQ multiplex PCR; the TCRdb copy retains only in-frame clones and omits some. The table lists 3,200 or so clones, 85% to 90% of them singletons. Germline values: CDR1 SGHDT, CDR2 YYEEEE. The CDR3 is made up of 14 amino acids. Trimming left V 3 bases short and J 2 bases short, with 12 bases between. J is TRBJ2-7 and V is TRBV5-6; a weak D match, TRBD1 (6 bases). The source is a woman in her fifties or sixties with non-small cell lung cancer. Sequencing was carried out using tumor tissue from the primary lung tumor. The CDR3 loop is CASSYEQGPYEQYF. DNA of the CDR3: TGTGCCAGCAGCTACGAACAGGGACCCTACGAGCAGTACTTC. Complete variable domain (other parts from reference TRBV5-6 and TRBJ2-7): DAGVTQSPTHLIKTRGQQVTLRCSPKSGHDTVSWYQQALGQGPQFIFQYYEEEERQRGNFPDRFSGHQFPNYSSELNVNALLLGDSALYLCASSYEQGPYEQYFGPGTRLTVT.